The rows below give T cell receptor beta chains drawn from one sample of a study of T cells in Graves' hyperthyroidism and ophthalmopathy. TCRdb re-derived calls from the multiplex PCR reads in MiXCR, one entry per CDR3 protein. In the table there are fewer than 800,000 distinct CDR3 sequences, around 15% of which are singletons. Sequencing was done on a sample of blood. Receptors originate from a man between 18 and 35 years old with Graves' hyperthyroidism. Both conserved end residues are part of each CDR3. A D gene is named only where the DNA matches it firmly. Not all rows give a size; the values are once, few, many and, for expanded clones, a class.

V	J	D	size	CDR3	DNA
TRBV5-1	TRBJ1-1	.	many	CASSFGGRANTEAFF	TGCGCCAGCAGCTTTGGGGGGCGCGCGAACACTGAAGCTTTCTTT
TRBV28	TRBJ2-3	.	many	CASSNWGTDTQYF	TGTGCCAGCAGCAACTGGGGCACAGATACGCAGTATTTT
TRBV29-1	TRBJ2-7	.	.	CSGGRSSYEQYF	TGCAGCGGCGGCCGGAGTTCCTACGAGCAGTACTTC
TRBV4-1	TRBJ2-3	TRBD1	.	CASSRQGAPSTDTQYF	TGCGCCAGCAGCCGGCAGGGGGCCCCTTCCACAGATACGCAGTATTTT
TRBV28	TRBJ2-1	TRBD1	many	CASSPWTGIGNEQFF	TGTGCCAGCAGTCCTTGGACAGGGATAGGGAATGAGCAGTTCTTC
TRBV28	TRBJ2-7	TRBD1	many	CASGRTGFYEQYF	TGTGCCAGCGGTCGGACAGGGTTCTACGAGCAGTACTTC
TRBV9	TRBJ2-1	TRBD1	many	CASSVEAGYRGSEQFF	TGTGCCAGCAGCGTAGAAGCAGGGTACAGGGGTTCGGAGCAGTTCTTC
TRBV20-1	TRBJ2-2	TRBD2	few	CSGTSGSLSGELFF	TGCAGTGGGACTAGCGGGAGTTTATCCGGGGAGCTGTTTTTT
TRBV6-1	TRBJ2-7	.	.	CASRNTPGSYEQYF	TGTGCCAGCAGGAACACTCCAGGGTCCTACGAGCAGTACTTC
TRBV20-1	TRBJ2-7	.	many	CSATGKSYEQYF	TGCAGTGCTACAGGGAAGAGTTACGAGCAGTACTTC
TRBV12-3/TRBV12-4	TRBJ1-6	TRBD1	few	CASSRGQGAINNSPLHF	TGTGCCAGCAGTCGTGGACAGGGGGCGATCAATAATTCACCCCTCCACTTT
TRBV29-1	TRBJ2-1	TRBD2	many	CSVIPSGRNEQFF	TGCAGCGTAATCCCTAGCGGGAGGAATGAGCAGTTCTTC
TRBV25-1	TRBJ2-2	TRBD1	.	CASSEQGAFLAGELFF	TGTGCCAGCAGTGAACAGGGGGCGTTTCTGGCCGGGGAGCTGTTTTTT
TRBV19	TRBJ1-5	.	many	CASSDRGHQPQHF	TGTGCCAGTTCGGACAGAGGGCATCAGCCCCAGCATTTT
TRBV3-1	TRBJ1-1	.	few	CASSPTFRNTEAFF	TGTGCCAGCAGCCCGACTTTTCGCAACACTGAAGCTTTCTTT
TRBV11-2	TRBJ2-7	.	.	CASSLTPTGSYEQYF	TGTGCCAGCAGCTTAACCCCTACGGGATCTTACGAGCAGTACTTC
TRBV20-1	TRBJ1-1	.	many	CSARDFVTVFTREAFF	TGCAGTGCTAGAGATTTTGTTACAGTTTTCACCCGTGAAGCTTTCTTT